The next 27 T cell receptor beta chains were all read from a single sample in a study of lymphopenia after photon versus proton radiotherapy. Generated by immunoSEQ multiplex PCR, the TCRdb table keeps only in-frame clones and is missing some. There are around 23,000 clones in the sample; 92% occur only once, and about 10% lies in the top ten. Sequences were derived from peripheral blood, sampled from a patient treated with proton-based radiotherapy. All receptors come from a woman between 65 and 79 years old with pancreatic cancer. Some clones in this sample may be carry-over from other donors' samples.

This chain uses TRBV2 with TRBJ1-4; D is uncertain. This CDR3 spans 14 amino acids. Deletions cut 3 bases from V and 7 bases from J, with 12 bases between. In germline, CDR1 is SNHLY, CDR2 FYNNEI. CDR3 nucleotide sequence: TGTGCCAGCAGTGATCCCAAACTGATTGAAAAACTGTTTTTT. This gives the protein CASSDPKLIEKLFF.

The chain employs TRBV4-3 and TRBJ2-7; D unclear. This CDR3 is built from 15 residues. The V end was cut by 0 bases, the J end by 3 bases, with 12 bases between. CDR1 LGHNA and CDR2 YSLEER come from the germline V gene. CDR3 loop: CASSQDNRGGYEQYF. The CDR3 nucleotides read TGCGCCAGCAGCCAAGATAACAGAGGCGGCTACGAGCAGTACTTC.

This clone has just a few counts. The chain couples TRBV7-6 to TRBJ2-3; TRBD2 aligns across 12 bases. The V and J ends lost 1 base and 6 bases, in that order; junction bases with no gene match: 8. This CDR3 region has 17 residues. Germline V gives CDR1 SGHVS, CDR2 FNYEAQ. Here the CDR3 DNA reads TGTGCCAGCAGCTTAGGACTAGCGGGAGTTTCCGGGGATACGCAGTATTTT. Translating it yields CASSLGLAGVSGDTQYF. Full variable domain (remainder filled in from reference TRBV7-6 and TRBJ2-3): GAGVSQSPRYKVTKRGQDVALRCDPISGHVSLYWYRQALGQGPEFLTYFNYEAQQDKSGLPNDRFSAERPEGSISTLTIQRTEQRDSAMYRCASSLGLAGVSGDTQYFGPGTRLTVL.

This chain uses TRBV19 with TRBJ1-2; 7 nucleotides agree with TRBD1. The CDR3 loop spans 16 amino acids. Per germline, CDR1 LNHDA and CDR2 SQIVND (reference sequence). J was trimmed by 2 bases and V by 4 bases; bases with no gene match: 10. Here the CDR3 reads CASSTTTGTVNYGYTF. In DNA form, the CDR3 reads TGTGCCAGTAGTACGACGACAGGGACAGTAAACTATGGCTACACCTTC.

This chain joins TRBV28 and TRBJ1-1, with a tentative D call TRBD1 (6 bases). This CDR3 contains 15 residues. V lost 7 bases and J 0 bases, leaving 15 bases between the germline ends. Germline V gene lookup returns CDR1 MDHEN and CDR2 SYDVKM. The CDR3 bases are TGTGCCAGCAACTCCATCGGGGGCCTGAACACTGAAGCTTTCTTT. It codes for CASNSIGGLNTEAFF.

V gene TRBV19 combines with J gene TRBJ2-1, with 7 nucleotides matching TRBD1. With V trimmed by 4 bases and J by 4 bases, 1 base remained unmatched. From germline, CDR1 is LNHDA and CDR2 SQIVND (reference sequence). The CDR3 spans 13 residues. The CDR3 loop is CASSKQGYNEQFF. For the CDR3, the DNA is TGTGCCAGTAGTAAACAGGGGTACAATGAGCAGTTCTTC.

The rearrangement uses TRBV9 and TRBJ2-2, with TRBD1 identical over 8 bases. Germline V CDR1 and CDR2: SGDLS, YYNGEE. The junction had 5 bases not matched to a gene; V was cut back by 3 bases and J by 7 bases. The CDR3 runs to 14 residues. The CDR3 protein is CASSARGQGGELFF. The DNA for the CDR3 is TGTGCCAGCAGCGCCAGGGGGCAGGGCGGGGAGCTGTTTTTT.

The genes are TRBV4-3 and TRBJ1-1, with 7 positions matching TRBD1. The V segment lost 11 bases and the J segment 0 bases; nucleotides outside the gene matches: 9. Germline V gives CDR1 LGHNA, CDR2 YSLEER. This CDR3 comprises 14 residues. The CDR3 bases are TGCGCCTCACGGCGGGACAGAATGAACACTGAAGCTTTCTTT. Protein: CASRRDRMNTEAFF.

This CDR3 reads CSVAGLSEQFF. The CDR3 coding sequence is TGCAGCGTCGCAGGACTCTCCGAGCAGTTCTTC. This chain connects TRBV29-1 to TRBJ2-1; possible D gene TRBD2, 5 bases. CDR1 SQVTM and CDR2 ANQGSEA come from the germline V gene. There are 11 residues in the CDR3. The germline V and J ends were trimmed by 6 bases and 10 bases, with 13 bases remaining between them.

The chain combines TRBV27 with TRBJ2-3; TRBD1 might be the D (5 bases). Germline loops: CDR1 MNHEY, CDR2 SMNVEV (reference sequence). Trimming removed 2 bases from V and 0 bases from J, with 18 bases in between. CDR3 size: 18 residues. The CDR3 loop is CASSLPGLTGPSTDTQYF. In DNA, the CDR3 is TGTGCCAGCAGTTTACCCGGATTAACAGGACCTAGCACAGATACGCAGTATTTT.

The gene calls are TRBV5-5 and TRBJ2-7, with 9 nucleotides matching TRBD2. Germline assignment: CDR1 SGHKS and CDR2 YYEKEE (reference sequence). The J segment lost 2 bases and the V segment lost 0 bases, leaving 6 bases of the junction unmatched. The CDR3 has 16 residues. The CDR3 protein is CASSLDHERGAYEQYF. The DNA of the CDR3 is TGTGCCAGCAGCTTGGACCACGAGCGGGGGGCCTACGAGCAGTACTTC.

The sample holds one count of this clone. This chain links TRBV28 with TRBJ1-4, with TRBD1 matching 10 bases. Unmatched junction bases numbered 9, after V lost 6 bases and J lost 8 bases. Germline V lookup: CDR1 MDHEN, CDR2 SYDVKM. The CDR3 extends over 15 amino acids. The CDR3 coding sequence is TGTGCCAGCAGGCCCGGGACAGGGGTATGGGAAAAACTGTTTTTT. It yields the protein CASRPGTGVWEKLFF.

The table lists this clone with a count of one. V and J are TRBV5-4 and TRBJ2-2; D might be TRBD1 or TRBD2, each matching 6 bases. The CDR3 has 15 amino acids. Trimming cost V 2 bases and J 4 bases, with 12 bases left between them. Germline CDR1 and CDR2: SGHNT and YYREEE (reference sequence). The DNA of the CDR3 is TGTGCCAGCAGCTTAAAAGGGGGGACCACCGGGGAGCTGTTTTTT. Its translation: CASSLKGGTTGELFF.

The V and J genes are TRBV6-1 and TRBJ2-2; maybe TRBD2 (6 bases). The CDR3 length is 18 residues. Germline assignment: CDR1 MNHNS and CDR2 SASEGT. Trimming removed 1 base from V and 6 bases from J, with 21 bases in between. The CDR3 spells CASSEDRFAGTLAGELFF. CDR3 nucleotides: TGTGCCAGCAGTGAAGATAGATTCGCGGGGACCCTCGCCGGGGAGCTGTTTTTT.

V usage is TRBV6-1 and J usage is TRBJ1-3; D is undetermined. V shed 7 bases and J shed 0 bases, with 10 bases lying between them. This CDR3 comprises 14 residues. Germline lookup yields CDR1 MNHNS and CDR2 SASEGT. DNA for the CDR3: TGTGCCAGCACCTCGAGGGACTCTGGAAACACCATATATTTT. It specifies CASTSRDSGNTIYF.

V is TRBV6-5 and J is TRBJ2-1; 9 bases match TRBD1. The V gene's germline CDR1 is MNHEY and CDR2 SVGAGI. The CDR3 has 15 residues. Unmatched junction bases numbered 5, after V lost 0 bases and J lost 8 bases. The chain's CDR3 is CASSYSMTGGDEQFF. Here the CDR3 DNA reads TGTGCCAGCAGTTACTCGATGACAGGGGGGGATGAGCAGTTCTTC.

The chain uses TRBV5-1 and TRBJ2-7, with 8 positions matching TRBD2. Germline V gene sequence: CDR1 SGHRS, CDR2 YFSETQ. The CDR3 is 13 residues long. Trimming took 3 bases from V and 2 from J; bases not matched to a gene: 1. Written as DNA, the CDR3 is TGCGCCAGCAGCTCGGGGGGGCCCTACGAGCAGTACTTC. Protein sequence: CASSSGGPYEQYF.

This chain connects TRBV30 to TRBJ2-7; no firm D call. With 6 bases removed from V and 3 bases from J, the gap between germline ends came to 15 bases. This CDR3 is 13 amino acids long. The V gene's germline CDR1 is GTSNPN and CDR2 SVGIG (reference sequence). CDR3 nucleotides: TGTGCCTGCCGACTCCCCGTGGGCTACGAGCAGTACTTC. Translated, it gives CACRLPVGYEQYF.

The chain links TRBV7-9 to TRBJ2-5, with 13 bases that match TRBD2. This CDR3 is built from 17 residues. Unmatched junction bases numbered 13, after V lost 6 bases and J lost 6 bases. Germline V CDR1 and CDR2: SEHNR, FQNEAQ (reference sequence). CDR3 residues: CASSGELAGGYLKTQYF. The CDR3 DNA follows: TGTGCCAGCAGTGGAGAACTAGCGGGAGGGTATCTAAAGACCCAGTACTTC.

The chain employs TRBV27 and TRBJ1-1; D unresolved. Deletions cut 1 base from V and 2 bases from J, with 14 bases between. The CDR3 consists of 16 residues. Looked up from germline, CDR1 is MNHEY and CDR2 is SMNVEV (reference sequence). The CDR3 DNA reads as TGTGCCAGCAGTTTATTAGGGAACAGCCGCAACACTGAAGCTTTCTTT. Translated: CASSLLGNSRNTEAFF.

V and J are TRBV7-9 and TRBJ2-7, with TRBD1 matching 9 bases. Germline V gives CDR1 SEHNR, CDR2 FQNEAQ (reference sequence). V dropped 4 bases and J dropped 7; count of bases not matched to a gene: 8. The CDR3 is 14 residues long. In DNA form, the CDR3 reads TGTGCCAGCAGCTGGGGACAGGGAATAGGGGAGCAGTACTTC. Protein sequence: CASSWGQGIGEQYF.

The sample holds one count of this clone. The rearrangement links TRBV4-1 to TRBJ1-5; tentatively, D is TRBD1 (5 bases). The ends were cut back, 2 bases at V and 3 bases at J, with 17 bases in the middle. The germline V gene has CDR1 MGHRA and CDR2 YSYEKL. The CDR3 consists of 17 residues. CDR3 in DNA: TGCGCCAGCAGCCAAACACAGTTGAGGGGCCCCAATCAGCCCCAGCATTTT. This sequence encodes CASSQTQLRGPNQPQHF.

The chain recombines TRBV29-1 with TRBJ1-1, with no clear D. Trimming took off 7 bases at V and 0 bases at J, with 12 bases between the two ends. The CDR3 runs 13 residues. Germline V gives CDR1 SQVTM, CDR2 ANQGSEA. In nucleotides, the CDR3 is TGCAGCGGAGGAGGTCCCCTGAACACTGAAGCTTTCTTT. Its translation is CSGGGPLNTEAFF. Looking up the rest from reference TRBV29-1 and TRBJ1-1 gives the full variable domain: SAVISQKPSRDICQRGTSLTIQCQVDSQVTMMFWYRQQPGQSLTLIATANQGSEATYESGFVIDKFPISRPNLTFSTLTVSNMSPEDSSIYLCSGGGPLNTEAFFGQGTRLTVV.

This chain links TRBV6-6 with TRBJ2-7, with D perhaps TRBD1 or TRBD2 (5 bases each). The germline gives CDR1 MNHNY, CDR2 SVGAGI (reference sequence). Trimming took 6 bases from V and 2 from J, leaving 17 bases between them. The CDR3 length is 15 residues. CDR3 bases: TGTGCCAGCAGAGAGATCCGGGACCCCACCTACGAGCAGTACTTC. Protein sequence: CASREIRDPTYEQYF.

This chain links TRBV6-5 with TRBJ2-7; D might be TRBD2 (5 bases). The CDR3 covers 14 residues. Germline loops: CDR1 MNHEY, CDR2 SVGAGI. V shed 6 bases and J shed 3 bases, with 15 bases lying between them. Here the CDR3 DNA reads TGTGCCAGCAGGTTGGGCGGGTCGGGCTACGAGCAGTACTTC. Translated, it gives CASRLGGSGYEQYF.

The chain joins TRBV28 to TRBJ1-4; 12 bases match TRBD1. Trimming removed 5 bases from V and 1 base from J; junction bases left unmatched: 11. The CDR3 has 19 residues. Germline lookup yields CDR1 MDHEN and CDR2 SYDVKM. This CDR3 reads CASSPYPGQGAGTNEKLFF. The DNA for the CDR3 is TGTGCCAGCAGTCCATATCCGGGACAGGGGGCCGGAACTAATGAAAAACTGTTTTTT. The full variable domain, completed using reference TRBV28 and TRBJ1-4, is DVKVTQSSRYLVKRTGEKVFLECVQDMDHENMFWYRQDPGLGLRLIYFSYDVKMKEKGDIPEGYSVSREKKERFSLILESASTNQTSMYLCASSPYPGQGAGTNEKLFFGSGTQLSVL.

The chain links TRBV6-1 to TRBJ1-5, with TRBD1 as a possible D gene (5 bases). Between the trimmed V and J ends, which lost 1 base and 6 bases, there was a span of 10 bases. Germline CDR1 and CDR2: MNHNS and SASEGT. The CDR3 contains 14 residues. The CDR3: CASSEVGGSQPQHF. For the CDR3, the DNA is TGTGCCAGCAGTGAAGTGGGGGGAAGTCAGCCCCAGCATTTT.